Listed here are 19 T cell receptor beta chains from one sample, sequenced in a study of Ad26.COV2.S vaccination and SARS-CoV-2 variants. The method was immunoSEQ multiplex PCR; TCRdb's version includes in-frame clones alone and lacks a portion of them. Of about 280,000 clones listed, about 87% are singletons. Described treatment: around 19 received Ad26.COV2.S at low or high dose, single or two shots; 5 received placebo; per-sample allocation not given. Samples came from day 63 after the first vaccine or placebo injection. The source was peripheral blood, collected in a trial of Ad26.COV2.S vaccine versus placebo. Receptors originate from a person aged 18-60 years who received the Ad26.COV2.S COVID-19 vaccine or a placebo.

The CDR3: CASSLAPTSTEAFF. CDR3 sequence (DNA): TGTGCCAGCAGCCTGGCCCCTACGAGCACTGAAGCTTTCTTT. V gene TRBV5-5 combines with J gene TRBJ1-1, with D hard to call. V was pared by 4 bases and J by 4 bases, with 14 bases between. The CDR3 extends over 14 amino acids. Germline V gene data show CDR1 as SGHKS and CDR2 as YYEKEE (reference sequence).

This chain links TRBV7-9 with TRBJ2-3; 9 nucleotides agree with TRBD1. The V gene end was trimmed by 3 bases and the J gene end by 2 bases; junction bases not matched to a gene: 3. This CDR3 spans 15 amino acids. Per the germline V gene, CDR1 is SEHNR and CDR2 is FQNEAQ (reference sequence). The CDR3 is CASSFRDRVTDTQYF. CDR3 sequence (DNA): TGTGCCAGCAGCTTCCGGGACAGGGTCACAGATACGCAGTATTTT.

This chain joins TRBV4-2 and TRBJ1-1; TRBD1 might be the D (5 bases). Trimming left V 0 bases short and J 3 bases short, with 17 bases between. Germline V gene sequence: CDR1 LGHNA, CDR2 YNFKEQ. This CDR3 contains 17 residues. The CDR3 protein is CASSQDGLADRHTEAFF. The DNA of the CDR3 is TGTGCCAGCAGCCAAGATGGATTGGCCGACAGACACACTGAAGCTTTCTTT.

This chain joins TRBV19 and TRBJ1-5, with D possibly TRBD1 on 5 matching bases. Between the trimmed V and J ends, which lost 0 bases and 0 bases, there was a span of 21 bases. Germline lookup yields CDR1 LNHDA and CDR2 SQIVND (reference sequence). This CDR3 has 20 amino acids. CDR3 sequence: CASSIDVAGLLSRSNQPQHF. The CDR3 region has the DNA TGTGCCAGTAGTATAGATGTCGCGGGACTCCTAAGTCGTAGCAATCAGCCCCAGCATTTT.

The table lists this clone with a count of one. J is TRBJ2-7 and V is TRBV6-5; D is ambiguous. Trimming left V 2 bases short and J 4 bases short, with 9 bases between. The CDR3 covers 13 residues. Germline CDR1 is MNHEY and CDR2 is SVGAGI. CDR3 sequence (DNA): TGTGCCAGCAGTTACGCCCGTTCTTACGAGCAGTACTTC. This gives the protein CASSYARSYEQYF.

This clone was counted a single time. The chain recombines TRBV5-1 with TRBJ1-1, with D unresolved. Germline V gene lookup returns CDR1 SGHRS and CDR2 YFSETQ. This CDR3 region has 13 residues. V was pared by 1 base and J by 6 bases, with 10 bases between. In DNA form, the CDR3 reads TGCGCCAGCAGCTTGCGAGGGAGAGCTGAAGCTTTCTTT. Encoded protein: CASSLRGRAEAFF.

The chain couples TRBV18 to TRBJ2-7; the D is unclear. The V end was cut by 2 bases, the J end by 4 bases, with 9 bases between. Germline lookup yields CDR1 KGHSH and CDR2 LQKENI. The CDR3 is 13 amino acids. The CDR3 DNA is TGTGCCAGCTCACCAAGTACCCAATACGAGCAGTACTTC. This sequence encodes CASSPSTQYEQYF.

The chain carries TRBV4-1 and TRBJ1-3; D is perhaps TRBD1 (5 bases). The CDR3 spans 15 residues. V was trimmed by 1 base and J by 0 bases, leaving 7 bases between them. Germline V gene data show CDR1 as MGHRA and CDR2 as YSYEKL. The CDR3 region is CASSQGTFSGNTIYF. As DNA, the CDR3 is TGCGCCAGCAGCCAAGGGACATTCTCTGGAAACACCATATATTTT.

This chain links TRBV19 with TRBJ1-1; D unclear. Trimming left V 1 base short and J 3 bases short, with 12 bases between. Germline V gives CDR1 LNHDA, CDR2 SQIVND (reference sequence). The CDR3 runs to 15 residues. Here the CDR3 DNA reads TGTGCCAGTAGTATAGGGCAGGCGATCGACACTGAAGCTTTCTTT. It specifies CASSIGQAIDTEAFF.

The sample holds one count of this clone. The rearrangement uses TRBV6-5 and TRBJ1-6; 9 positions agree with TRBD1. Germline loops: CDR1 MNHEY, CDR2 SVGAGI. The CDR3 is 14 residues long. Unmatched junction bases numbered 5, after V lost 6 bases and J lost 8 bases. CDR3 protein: CASRGTGFYSPLHF. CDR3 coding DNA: TGTGCCAGCAGGGGGACAGGGTTTTATTCACCCCTCCACTTT.

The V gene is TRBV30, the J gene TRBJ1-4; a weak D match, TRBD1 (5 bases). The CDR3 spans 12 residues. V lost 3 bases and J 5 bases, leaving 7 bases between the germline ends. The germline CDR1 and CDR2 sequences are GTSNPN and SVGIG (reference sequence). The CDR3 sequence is CAWSSGNEKLFF. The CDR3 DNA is TGTGCCTGGAGCTCAGGGAATGAAAAACTGTTTTTT. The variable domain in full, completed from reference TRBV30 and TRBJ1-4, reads SQTIHQWPATLVQPVGSPLSLECTVEGTSNPNLYWYRQAAGRGLQLLFYSVGIGQISSEVPQNLSASRPQDRQFILSSKKLLLSDSGFYLCAWSSGNEKLFFGSGTQLSVL.

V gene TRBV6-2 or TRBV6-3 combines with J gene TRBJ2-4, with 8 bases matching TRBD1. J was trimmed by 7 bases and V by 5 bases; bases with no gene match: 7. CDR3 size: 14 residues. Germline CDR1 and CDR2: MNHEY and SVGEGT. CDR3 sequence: CASSPGGEANIQYF. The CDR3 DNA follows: TGTGCCAGCAGTCCAGGGGGCGAAGCGAACATTCAGTACTTC.

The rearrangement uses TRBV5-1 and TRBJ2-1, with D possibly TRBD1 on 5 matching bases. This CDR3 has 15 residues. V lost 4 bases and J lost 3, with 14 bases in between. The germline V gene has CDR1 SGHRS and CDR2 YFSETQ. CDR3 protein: CASSLGQGFYNEQFF. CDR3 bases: TGCGCCAGCAGCCTCGGGCAGGGTTTCTACAATGAGCAGTTCTTC.

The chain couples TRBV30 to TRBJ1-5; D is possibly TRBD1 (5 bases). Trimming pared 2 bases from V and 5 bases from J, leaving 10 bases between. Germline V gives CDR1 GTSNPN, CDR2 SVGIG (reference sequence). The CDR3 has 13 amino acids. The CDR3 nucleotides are TGTGCCTGGAGTATGGGGACCCATCAGCCCCAGCATTTT. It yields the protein CAWSMGTHQPQHF.

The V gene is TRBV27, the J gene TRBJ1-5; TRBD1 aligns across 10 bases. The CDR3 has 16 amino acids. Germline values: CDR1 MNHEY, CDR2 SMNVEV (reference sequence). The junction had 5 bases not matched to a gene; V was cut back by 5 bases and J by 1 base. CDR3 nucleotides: TGTGCCAGCAGTCTAGGGACAGGGGTAAGCAATCAGCCCCAGCATTTT. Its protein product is CASSLGTGVSNQPQHF.

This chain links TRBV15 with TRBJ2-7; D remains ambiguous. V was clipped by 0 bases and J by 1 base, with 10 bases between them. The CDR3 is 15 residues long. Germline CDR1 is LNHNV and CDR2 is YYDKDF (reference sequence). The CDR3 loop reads CATSRDGRGSYEQYF. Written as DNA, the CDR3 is TGTGCCACCAGCAGAGATGGTCGCGGATCCTACGAGCAGTACTTC.

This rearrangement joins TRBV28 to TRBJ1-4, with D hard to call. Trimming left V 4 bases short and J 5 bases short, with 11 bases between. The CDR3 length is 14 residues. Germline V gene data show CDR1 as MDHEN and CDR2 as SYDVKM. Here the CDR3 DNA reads TGTGCCAGCAGTTCAAGCCAGCAGAATGAAAAACTGTTTTTT. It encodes CASSSSQQNEKLFF.

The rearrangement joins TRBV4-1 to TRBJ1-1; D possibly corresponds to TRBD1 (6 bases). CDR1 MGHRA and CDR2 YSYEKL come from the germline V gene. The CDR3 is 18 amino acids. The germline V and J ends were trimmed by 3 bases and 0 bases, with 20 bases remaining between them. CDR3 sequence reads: CASSHRGVLLLMNTEAFF. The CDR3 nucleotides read TGCGCCAGCAGCCATAGGGGGGTCCTCCTTCTTATGAACACTGAAGCTTTCTTT.

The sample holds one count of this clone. CDR3 sequence reads: CASSLETTDTQYF. The CDR3, as DNA: TGTGCCAGCAGCTTAGAAACCACAGATACGCAGTATTTT. The chain has TRBV7-8 and TRBJ2-3; D uncertain. CDR3 length equals 13 residues. Trimming removed 1 base from V and 2 bases from J, with 4 bases in between. Germline lookup yields CDR1 SGHVS and CDR2 FQNEAQ.